This note documents a single TCR beta chain sequence. Its antigen is not known. The CDR3 has 11 amino acids. The V and J ends lost 2 bases and 4 bases respectively, with 2 bases between them. Germline assignment: CDR1 MNHEY and CDR2 SVGAGI. The data belong to a study of OX40 agonist ivuxolimab in advanced cancers. For the study at large: A diagnosis of hepatocellular carcinoma, melanoma, renal cell or head and neck cancer was present in dose-escalation patients. Two patients with cutaneous melanoma and one with hepatocellular carcinoma, three in total, showed partial responses. General study findings and limits: On average, CD8+ T cells showed a greater number of expanded clones than CD4+. Dosing at 0.1 to 3.0 mg/kg was accompanied by clonal expansion of CD4+ and CD8+ blood T cells by week 6.

This table comes from immunoSEQ multiplex PCR, and its TCRdb copy is limited to in-frame clones, with some not included. The sample consists of fewer than 65,000 clones, 65% to 90% of them appearing once. This clonotype was sampled from an adult with an advanced solid tumor such as melanoma, head and neck, liver or kidney cancer. V is TRBV6-5 and J is TRBJ1-1; no firm D call. The specimen comprised CD4+ or CD8+ T cells sorted from blood, sampled in a trial of the OX40 agonist ivuxolimab. In DNA form, the CDR3 reads TGTGCCAGCAGTTACCTCACTGAAGCTTTCTTT. It encodes CASSYLTEAFF.